This T cell receptor (beta chain) was captured by sequencing in a study of Ad26.COV2.S vaccination and SARS-CoV-2 variants (dated by TCRdb to the early 2020s). A note on the overall study: Donors in the vaccine arm were drawn from COV1001, a multicentre, randomized, double-blind, placebo-controlled phase I-IIa trial testing Ad26.COV2.S in healthy adults. TCRbeta repertoire sequencing was used to assess the specificity and breadth of SARS-CoV-2-reactive T cell receptors after Ad26.COV2.S vaccination. Trial participants were randomized into five groups of five, in which low-dose or high-dose Ad26.COV2.S was given once or twice, or placebo was given on both occasions. The TCR-sequenced set comprised roughly 30 samples: approximately 19 Ad26.COV2.S vaccine recipients, 5 placebo recipients and 8 SARS-CoV-2 convalescent individuals. Throughout the experiments and outcome assessment, investigators stayed blinded to trial group allocation. Ad26.COV2.S was given intramuscularly at 5x10^10 or 1x10^11 viral particles, as a single shot or as two shots 56 days apart.

This clone showed up just once. Its antigen is not yet known. The sample holds no much larger clone one base away, and base qualities are not on file. Findings and caveats that apply to the study as a whole: Non-spike TCR breadth was comparable between vaccine and placebo recipients, consistent with the vaccine containing only spike. It was noted by the authors that total T cell responses may have been underestimated by the TCR breadth and depth analyses. Spike-specific TCR breadth was higher in Ad26.COV2.S recipients than in placebo recipients (P = 0.0014). After vaccination, substantial breadth of spike-specific CD8+ and CD4+ T cell responses was reported. The study was not powered to compare responses between vaccine doses or regimens.

TCRbeta CDR3 regions were sequenced with the immunoSEQ Assay. After extraction, genomic DNA underwent amplification by bias-controlled multiplex PCR, followed by high-throughput sequencing. The authors' analysis ran thus. To quantify the absolute abundance of each unique TCRbeta CDR3 region, sequences were collapsed and filtered. T cell fraction was estimated by normalizing TCRbeta template counts to usable DNA, with usable DNA measured through amplification of reference genes found in all nucleated cells. Repertoire TCRs were annotated as SARS-CoV-2-specific when V gene, CDR3 amino acid sequence and J gene were exactly matched to a known reactive TCR set. The reference SARS-CoV-2 TCR set was derived from MIRA and filtered for enrichment in COVID-19-positive ImmuneCODE repertoires, a step that removed public or cross-reactive TCRs. Using the MIRA antigens, annotated TCRs were further analysed by specific ORF or by position within an ORF. Breadth was defined as the number of annotated unique rearrangements divided by the total number of unique productive rearrangements, and depth was defined as the summed frequency of the annotated unique rearrangements. TCR breadth was compared between groups using two-sided Wilcoxon rank-sum tests. TCRdb stores this immuneACCESS table with in-frame sequences only. Part of the clones is absent; in the studies checked, under half of the shortfall reflects unresolved V genes, and no reason is known for the rest. That table supplies the V and J calls and clone size; D and trimming were determined from the DNA. In this sample the table shows about 350,000 clones, 70% to 90% of which occur a single time. Of the sample, about 3.3% falls within the top ten clones.

From the cysteine up to the phenylalanine, the CDR3 has a length of 13 residues. The only DNA kept is the CDR3, 39 bases in frame from the first base. Taken from the germline V gene, the CDR1 and CDR2 loops are SGHAT and FQNNGV. V is shortened by 4 bases, J by 0 bases, and the region joining them spans 4 bases. Read against the paper, the sample's treatment or condition label means: around 19 received Ad26.COV2.S at low or high dose, single or two shots; 5 received placebo; per-sample allocation not given. For vaccine and placebo recipients, repertoires were sequenced using samples collected on day 63 after the first injection. Between 29 July and 7 August 2020, Cohort 1b enrolled about 27 adults aged 18-55 years at one site in Boston, USA. As a vaccine, Ad26.COV2.S was a replication-incompetent adenovirus type 26 vector that expressed a prefusion-stabilized SARS-CoV-2 spike protein derived from the original Wuhan strain.

The source was peripheral blood, collected in a trial of Ad26.COV2.S vaccine versus placebo. The sequence was obtained from a person aged 18-65 years who received the Ad26.COV2.S COVID-19 vaccine or a placebo. The V gene is TRBV11-2 and the J gene is TRBJ2-4; the D gene cannot be named for sure. In nucleotide form, the sequence is TGTGCCAGCAGCTCAGAAGCCAAAAACATTCAGTACTTC. The resulting protein is CASSSEAKNIQYF. Reference TRBV11-2 and TRBJ2-4 proteins supply the regions before and after the CDR3; the full variable domain is: EAGVAQSPRYKIIEKRQSVAFWCNPISGHATLYWYQQILGQGPKLLIQFQNNGVVDDSQLPKDRFSAERLKGVDSTLKIQPAKLEDSAVYLCASSSEAKNIQYFGAGTRLSVL.